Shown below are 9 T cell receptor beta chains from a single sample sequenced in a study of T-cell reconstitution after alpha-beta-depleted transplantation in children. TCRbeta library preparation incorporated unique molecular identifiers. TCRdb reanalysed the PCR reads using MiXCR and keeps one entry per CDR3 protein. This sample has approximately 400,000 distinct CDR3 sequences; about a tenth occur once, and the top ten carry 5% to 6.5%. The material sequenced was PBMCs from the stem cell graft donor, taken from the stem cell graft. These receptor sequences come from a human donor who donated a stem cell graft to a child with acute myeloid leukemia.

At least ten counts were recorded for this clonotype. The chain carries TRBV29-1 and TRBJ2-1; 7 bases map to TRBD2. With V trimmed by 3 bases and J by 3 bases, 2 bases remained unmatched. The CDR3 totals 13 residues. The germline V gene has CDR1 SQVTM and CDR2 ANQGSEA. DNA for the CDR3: TGCAGCGTTGATGGGGGGGTCTACAATGAGCAGTTCTTC. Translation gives CSVDGGVYNEQFF.

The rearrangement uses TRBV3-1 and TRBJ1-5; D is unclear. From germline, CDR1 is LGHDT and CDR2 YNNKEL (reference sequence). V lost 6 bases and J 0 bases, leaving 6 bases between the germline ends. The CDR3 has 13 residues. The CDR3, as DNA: TGTGCCAGCAGGGGCCATAGCAATCAGCCCCAGCATTTT. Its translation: CASRGHSNQPQHF.

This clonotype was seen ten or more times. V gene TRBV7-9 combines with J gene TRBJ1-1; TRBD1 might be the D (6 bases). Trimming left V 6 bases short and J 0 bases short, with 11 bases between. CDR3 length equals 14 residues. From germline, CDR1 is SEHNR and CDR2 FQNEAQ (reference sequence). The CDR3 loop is CASRAQGMNTEAFF. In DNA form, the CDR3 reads TGTGCCAGCAGAGCTCAGGGGATGAACACTGAAGCTTTCTTT.

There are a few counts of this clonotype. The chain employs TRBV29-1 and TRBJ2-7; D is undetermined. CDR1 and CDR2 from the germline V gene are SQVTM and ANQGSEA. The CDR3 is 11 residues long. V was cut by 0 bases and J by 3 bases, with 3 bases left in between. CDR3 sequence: CSVEDNYEQYF. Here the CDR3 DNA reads TGCAGCGTTGAAGACAACTACGAGCAGTACTTC.

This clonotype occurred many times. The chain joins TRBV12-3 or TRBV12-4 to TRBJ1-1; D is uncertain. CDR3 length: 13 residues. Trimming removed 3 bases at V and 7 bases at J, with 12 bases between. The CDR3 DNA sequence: TGTGCCAGCAGTTTTGGGCGGGCTAGTGAAGCTTTCTTT. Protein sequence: CASSFGRASEAFF.

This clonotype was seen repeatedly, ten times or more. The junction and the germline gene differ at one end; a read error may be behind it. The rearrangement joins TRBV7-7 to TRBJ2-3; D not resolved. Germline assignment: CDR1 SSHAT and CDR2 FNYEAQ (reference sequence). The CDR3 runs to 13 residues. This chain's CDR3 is CASSLAELDTQYF. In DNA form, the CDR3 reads TGTGCTAGCAGCTTAGCCGAGCTAGATACGCAGTATTTT.

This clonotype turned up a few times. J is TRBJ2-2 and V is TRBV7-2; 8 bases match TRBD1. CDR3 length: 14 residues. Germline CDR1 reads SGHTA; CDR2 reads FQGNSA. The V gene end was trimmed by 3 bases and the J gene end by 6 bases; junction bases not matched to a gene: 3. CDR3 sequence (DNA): TGTGCCAGCAGCTTGGGGACAGGCGCCGGGGAGCTGTTTTTT. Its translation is CASSLGTGAGELFF.

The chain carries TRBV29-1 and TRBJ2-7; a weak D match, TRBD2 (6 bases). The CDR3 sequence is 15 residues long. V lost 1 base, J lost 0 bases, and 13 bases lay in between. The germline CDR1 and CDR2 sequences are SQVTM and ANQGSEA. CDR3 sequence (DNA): TGCAGCGTTGAAGGGGGGGAATCGAGCTCCTACGAGCAGTACTTC. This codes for CSVEGGESSSYEQYF.

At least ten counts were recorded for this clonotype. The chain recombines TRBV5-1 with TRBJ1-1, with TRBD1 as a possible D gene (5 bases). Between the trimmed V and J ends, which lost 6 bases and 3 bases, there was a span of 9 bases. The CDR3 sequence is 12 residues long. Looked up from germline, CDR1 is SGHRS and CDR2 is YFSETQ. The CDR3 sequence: CASKGGDTEAFF. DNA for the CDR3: TGCGCCAGCAAGGGAGGGGACACTGAAGCTTTCTTT.